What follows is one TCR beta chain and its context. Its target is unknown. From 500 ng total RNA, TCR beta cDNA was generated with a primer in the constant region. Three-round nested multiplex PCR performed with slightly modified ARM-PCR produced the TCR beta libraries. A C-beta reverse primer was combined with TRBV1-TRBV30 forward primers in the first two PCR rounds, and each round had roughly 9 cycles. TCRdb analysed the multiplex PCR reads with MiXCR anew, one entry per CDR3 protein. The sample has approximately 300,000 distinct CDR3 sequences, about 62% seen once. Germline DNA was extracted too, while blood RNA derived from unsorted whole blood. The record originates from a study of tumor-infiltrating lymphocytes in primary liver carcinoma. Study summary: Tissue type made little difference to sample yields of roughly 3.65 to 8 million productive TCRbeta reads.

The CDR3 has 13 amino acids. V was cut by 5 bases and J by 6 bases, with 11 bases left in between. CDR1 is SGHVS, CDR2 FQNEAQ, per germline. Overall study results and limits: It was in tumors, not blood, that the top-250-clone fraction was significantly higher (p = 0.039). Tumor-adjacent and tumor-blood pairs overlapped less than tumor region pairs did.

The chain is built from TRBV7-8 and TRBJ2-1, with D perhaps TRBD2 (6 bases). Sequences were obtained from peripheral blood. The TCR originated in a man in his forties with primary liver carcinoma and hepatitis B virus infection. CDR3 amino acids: CASSRDWFNEQFF. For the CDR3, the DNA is TGTGCCAGCAGCCGGGACTGGTTCAATGAGCAGTTCTTC. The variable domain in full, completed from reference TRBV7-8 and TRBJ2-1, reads GAGVSQSPRYKVAKRGQDVALRCDPISGHVSLFWYQQALGQGPEFLTYFQNEAQLDKSGLPSDRFFAERPEGSVSTLKIQRTQQEDSAVYLCASSRDWFNEQFFGPGTRLTVL.